This T cell receptor beta chain was found in a study of Graves' ophthalmopathy and Graves' hyperthyroidism. Whole-study findings and limits: Distinction of ophthalmopathy from stable hyperthyroidism by a 13-signature model reached roughly 88% sensitivity and 65% to 83% specificity.

Amplification targeted the TCR beta CDR3 regions, with RNA transcripts as the source material. After a first-round RT-PCR with HTBI primers, a second-round multiplex PCR was run. TCRdb fed the multiplex PCR reads into MiXCR, producing one record per CDR3 protein. The table includes approximately 700,000 distinct CDR3 sequences, approximately 40% detected once. On this clonotype itself: Antigen unknown.

V dropped 0 bases and J dropped 3 bases, with 6 bases sitting between them. This CDR3 has 12 residues. Germline V gives CDR1 DFQATT, CDR2 SNEGSKA (reference sequence). The study enrolled ophthalmopathy donors with moderate-to-severe activity, CAS ≥3, NOSPECS ≥4 and duration under 3 months. The sequenced sample consisted of peripheral blood. The receptor was isolated from an adult man with Graves' ophthalmopathy. The rearrangement links TRBV20-1 to TRBJ2-7; no definite D call. The CDR3: CSARDPYYEQYF. The CDR3 DNA sequence: TGCAGTGCTAGAGACCCCTACTACGAGCAGTACTTC.